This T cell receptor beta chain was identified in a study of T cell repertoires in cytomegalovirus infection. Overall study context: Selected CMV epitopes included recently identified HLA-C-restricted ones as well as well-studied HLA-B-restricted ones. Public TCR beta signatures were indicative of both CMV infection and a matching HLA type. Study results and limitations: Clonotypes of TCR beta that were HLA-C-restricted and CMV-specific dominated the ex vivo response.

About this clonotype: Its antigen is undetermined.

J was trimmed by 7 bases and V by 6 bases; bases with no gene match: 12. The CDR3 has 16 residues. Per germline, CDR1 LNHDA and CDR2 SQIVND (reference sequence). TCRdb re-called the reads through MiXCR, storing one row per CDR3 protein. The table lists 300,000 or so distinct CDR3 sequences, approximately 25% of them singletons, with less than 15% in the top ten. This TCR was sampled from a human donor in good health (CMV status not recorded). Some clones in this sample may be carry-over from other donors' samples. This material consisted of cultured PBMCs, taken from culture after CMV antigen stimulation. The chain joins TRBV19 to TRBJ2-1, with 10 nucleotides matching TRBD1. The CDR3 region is CASRRPGQGIRNEQFF. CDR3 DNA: TGTGCCAGTAGAAGACCGGGACAGGGGATTCGGAATGAGCAGTTCTTC.